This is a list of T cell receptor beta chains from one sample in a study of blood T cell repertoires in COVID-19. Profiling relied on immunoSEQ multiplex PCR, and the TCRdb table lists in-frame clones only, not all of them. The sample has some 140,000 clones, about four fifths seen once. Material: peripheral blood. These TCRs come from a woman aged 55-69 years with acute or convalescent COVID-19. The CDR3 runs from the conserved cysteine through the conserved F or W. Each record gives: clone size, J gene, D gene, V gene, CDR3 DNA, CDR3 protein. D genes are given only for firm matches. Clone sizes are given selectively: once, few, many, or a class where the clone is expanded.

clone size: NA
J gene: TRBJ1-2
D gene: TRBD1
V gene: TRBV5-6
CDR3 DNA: TGTGCCAGCAGCTTGGAGGGGGCTAGGTATGGCTACACCTTC
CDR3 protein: CASSLEGARYGYTF

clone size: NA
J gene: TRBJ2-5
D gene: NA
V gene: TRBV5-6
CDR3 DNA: TGTGCCAGCAGCTTGCAGGAGACCCAGTACTTC
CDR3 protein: CASSLQETQYF

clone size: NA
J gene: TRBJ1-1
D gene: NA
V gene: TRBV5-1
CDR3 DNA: TGCGCCAGCAGCTTGGCCGGGGGGCTGGGTACTGAAGCTTTCTTT
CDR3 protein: CASSLAGGLGTEAFF

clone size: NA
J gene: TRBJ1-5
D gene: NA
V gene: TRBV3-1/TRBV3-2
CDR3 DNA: TGTGCCAGCAGCCAAGGTCAGGCAGGGGATCAGCCCCAGCATTTT
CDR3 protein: CASSQGQAGDQPQHF

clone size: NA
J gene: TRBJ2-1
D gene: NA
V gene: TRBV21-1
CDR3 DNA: TGTGCCAGCAGCAAAGATTACGAGACTAGCATTGAGCAGTTCTTC
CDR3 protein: CASSKDYETSIEQFF

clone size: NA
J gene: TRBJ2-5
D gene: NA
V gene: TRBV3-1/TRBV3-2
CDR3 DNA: TGTGCCAGCAGCCAAGTACCAGGTCTAAGGGGAGAGACCCAGTACTTC
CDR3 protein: CASSQVPGLRGETQYF

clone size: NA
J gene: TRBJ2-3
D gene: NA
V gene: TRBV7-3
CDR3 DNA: TGTGCCAGCAGCAATCAGGGGGATACGCAGTATTTT
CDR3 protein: CASSNQGDTQYF

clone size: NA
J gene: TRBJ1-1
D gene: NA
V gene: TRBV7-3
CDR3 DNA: TGTGCCAGCAGCCTACAGGGGAACACTGAAGCTTTCTTT
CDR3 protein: CASSLQGNTEAFF

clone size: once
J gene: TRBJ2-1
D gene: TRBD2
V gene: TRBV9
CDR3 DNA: TGTGCCAGCAGCGTAGTTGACGGGGGGAGGTACAATGAGCAGTTCTTC
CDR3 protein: CASSVVDGGRYNEQFF

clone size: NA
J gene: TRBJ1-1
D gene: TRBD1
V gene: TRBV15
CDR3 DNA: TGTGCCACCAGCAGAGATGGAAGACAGGGTCCGACTTTCTTT
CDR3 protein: CATSRDGRQGPTFF

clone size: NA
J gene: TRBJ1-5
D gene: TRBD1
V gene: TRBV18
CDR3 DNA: TGTGCCACTTCCCAGGGGGCGAGGGATCAGCCCCAGCATTTT
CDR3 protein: CATSQGARDQPQHF

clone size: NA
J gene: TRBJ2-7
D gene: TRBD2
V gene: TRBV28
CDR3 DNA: TGTGCCAGCAAAACCGGGACTAGCGGGCTGGCTTTCTACGAGCAGTACTTC
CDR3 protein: CASKTGTSGLAFYEQYF

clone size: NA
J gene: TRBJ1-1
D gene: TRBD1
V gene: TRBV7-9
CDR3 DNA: TGTGCCAGCAGCACCGGGACAGGGCTCACTGAAGCTTTCTTT
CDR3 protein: CASSTGTGLTEAFF

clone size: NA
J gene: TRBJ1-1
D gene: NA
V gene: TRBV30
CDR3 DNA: TGTGCCTGGAGGAGGTCCGAAGCTTTCTTT
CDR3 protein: CAWRRSEAFF

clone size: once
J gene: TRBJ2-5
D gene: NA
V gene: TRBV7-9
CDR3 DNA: TGTGCCAGCAGCTTAGGTTTACGGCTAGATCAAGAGACCCAGTACTTC
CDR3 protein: CASSLGLRLDQETQYF

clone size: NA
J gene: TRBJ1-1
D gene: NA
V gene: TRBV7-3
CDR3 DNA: TGTGCCAGCAGCGACCCTGGGCAAGTGAACACTGAAGCTTTCTTT
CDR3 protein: CASSDPGQVNTEAFF

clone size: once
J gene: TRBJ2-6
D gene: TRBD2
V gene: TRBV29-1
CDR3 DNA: TGCAGCGTACCAACGGGGGGGCCCTCTGGGGCCAACGTCCTGACTTTC
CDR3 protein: CSVPTGGPSGANVLTF

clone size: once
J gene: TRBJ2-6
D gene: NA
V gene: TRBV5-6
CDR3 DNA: TGTGCCAGCAGCTCTAAAAGCTCTGGGGCCAACGTCCTGACTTTC
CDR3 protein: CASSSKSSGANVLTF

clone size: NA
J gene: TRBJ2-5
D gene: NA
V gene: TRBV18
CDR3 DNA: TGTGCCAGCTCACCACCTGAGGGGGTGGAGACCCAGTACTTC
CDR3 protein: CASSPPEGVETQYF

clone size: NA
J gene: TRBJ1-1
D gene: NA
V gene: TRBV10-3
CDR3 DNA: TGTGCCATCAGTGAGCTCTCGTTGAGCGTCGGGGGCACTGAAGCTTTCTTT
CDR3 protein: CAISELSLSVGGTEAFF

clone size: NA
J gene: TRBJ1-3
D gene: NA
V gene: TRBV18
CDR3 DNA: TGTGCCAGCTCAGTCCCAGGAAACACCATATATTTT
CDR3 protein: CASSVPGNTIYF

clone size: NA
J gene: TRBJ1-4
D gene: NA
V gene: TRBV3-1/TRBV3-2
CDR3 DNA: TGTGCCAGCAGCCGTCAACAGCCCAATGAAAAACTGTTTTTT
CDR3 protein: CASSRQQPNEKLFF

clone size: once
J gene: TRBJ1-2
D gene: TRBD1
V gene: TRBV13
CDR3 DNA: TGTGCCAGCAGCTTTGGGAGGACAGGGACCCCATCCTATGGCTACACCTTC
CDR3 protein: CASSFGRTGTPSYGYTF

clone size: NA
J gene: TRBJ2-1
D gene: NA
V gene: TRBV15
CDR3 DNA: TGTGCCACCAGCGCTTACACAGAGAGCTCCTACAATGAGCAGTTCTTC
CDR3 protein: CATSAYTESSYNEQFF

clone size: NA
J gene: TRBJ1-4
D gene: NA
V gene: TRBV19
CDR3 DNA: TGTGCCAGTAGTATAAGGGGGATAGACGAAAAACTGTTTTTT
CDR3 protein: CASSIRGIDEKLFF

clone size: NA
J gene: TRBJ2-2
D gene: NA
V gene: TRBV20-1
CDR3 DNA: TGCAGTGCTAGTACGGGGTCGAAAAACACCGGGGAGCTGTTTTTT
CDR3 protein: CSASTGSKNTGELFF

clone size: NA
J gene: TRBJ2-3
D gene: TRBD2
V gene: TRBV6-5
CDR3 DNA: TGTGCCAGCAGTCCGCCGGGACTAGAGACCGATACGCAGTATTTT
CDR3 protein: CASSPPGLETDTQYF

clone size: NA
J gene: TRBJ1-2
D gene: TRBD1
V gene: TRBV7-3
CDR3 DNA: TGTGCCAGCAGCTTAACGGGTTCGGCAGGGGGGTATGGCTACACCTTC
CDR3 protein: CASSLTGSAGGYGYTF

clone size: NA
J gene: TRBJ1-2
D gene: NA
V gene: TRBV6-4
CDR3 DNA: TGTGCCAGCAGTGTATCAGGGAATGGCTACACCTTC
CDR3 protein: CASSVSGNGYTF

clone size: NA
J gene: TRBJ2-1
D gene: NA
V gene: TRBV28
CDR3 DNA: TGTGCCAGCAGTTCCTCGACAGCCAGCTCCTACAATGAGCAGTTCTTC
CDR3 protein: CASSSSTASSYNEQFF

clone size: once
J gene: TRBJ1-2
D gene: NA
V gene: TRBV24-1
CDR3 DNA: TGTGCCACCAGTGATTCGGGACTCGGAGGCTACACCTTC
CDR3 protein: CATSDSGLGGYTF

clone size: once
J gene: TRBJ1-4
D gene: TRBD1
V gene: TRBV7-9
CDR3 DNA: TGTGCCAGCAGCTTATCCCCCAGGGGGAAGGGGGAAAAACTGTTTTTT
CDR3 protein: CASSLSPRGKGEKLFF

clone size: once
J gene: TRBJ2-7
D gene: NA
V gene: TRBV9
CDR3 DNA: TGTGCCAGCAGCGTAGGGGGCAGGGGCTCCTACGAGCAGTACTTC
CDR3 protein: CASSVGGRGSYEQYF

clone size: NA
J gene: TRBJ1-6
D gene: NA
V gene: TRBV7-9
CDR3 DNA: TGTGCCAGCAGCTTAACTGGGGGCATGGATTCACCCCTCCACTTT
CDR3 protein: CASSLTGGMDSPLHF

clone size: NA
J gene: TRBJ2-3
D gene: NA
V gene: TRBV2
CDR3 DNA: TGTGCCAGCAGTGGAGGTATGGGGCGCCTCGATACGCAGTATTTT
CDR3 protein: CASSGGMGRLDTQYF

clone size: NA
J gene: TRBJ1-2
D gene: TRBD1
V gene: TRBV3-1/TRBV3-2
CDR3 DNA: TGTGCCAGCAGCCCCCGGGACAGGGGAGGGTATGGCTACACCTTC
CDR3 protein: CASSPRDRGGYGYTF

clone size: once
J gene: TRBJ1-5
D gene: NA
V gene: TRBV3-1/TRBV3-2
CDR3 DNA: TGTGCCAGCAGCCAAGATTCCGGGACTTTCCAATATCAGCCCCAGCATTTT
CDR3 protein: CASSQDSGTFQYQPQHF

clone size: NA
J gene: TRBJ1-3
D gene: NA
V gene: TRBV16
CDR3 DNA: TGTGCCAGCAGCCAAGGGCCAATACCCCGAAACACCATATATTTT
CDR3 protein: CASSQGPIPRNTIYF

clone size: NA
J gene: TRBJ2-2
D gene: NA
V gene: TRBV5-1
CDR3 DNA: TGCGCCAGCAGATTGCGACACAACGCGAACACCGGGGAGCTGTTTTTT
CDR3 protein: CASRLRHNANTGELFF

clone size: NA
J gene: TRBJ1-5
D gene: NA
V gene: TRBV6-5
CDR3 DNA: TGTGCCAGCCAACCCGGACAGTTAGGGCAGCCCCAGCATTTT
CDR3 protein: CASQPGQLGQPQHF

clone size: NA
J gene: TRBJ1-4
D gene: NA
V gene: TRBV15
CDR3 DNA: TGTGCCACCAGCAGGGACTTGGGCGATGAAAAACTGTTTTTT
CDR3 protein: CATSRDLGDEKLFF

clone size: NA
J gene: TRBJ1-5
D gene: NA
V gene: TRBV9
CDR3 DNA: TGTGCCAGCAGCGCGGACGGGAATAGCAATCAGCCCCAGCATTTT
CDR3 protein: CASSADGNSNQPQHF

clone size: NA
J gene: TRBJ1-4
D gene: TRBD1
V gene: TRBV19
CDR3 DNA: TGTGCCAGTAGTCCTAACAGGGGCGGTAATGAAAAACTGTTTTTT
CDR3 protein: CASSPNRGGNEKLFF

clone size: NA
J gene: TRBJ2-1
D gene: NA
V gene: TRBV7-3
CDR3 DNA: TGTGCCAGCAGCTCAGACTATCTGAGCTACAATGAGCAGTTCTTC
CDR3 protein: CASSSDYLSYNEQFF

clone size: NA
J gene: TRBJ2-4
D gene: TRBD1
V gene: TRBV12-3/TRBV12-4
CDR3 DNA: TGTGCCAGCAGTTTCGGGACAGGGGACATTCAGTACTTC
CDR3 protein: CASSFGTGDIQYF

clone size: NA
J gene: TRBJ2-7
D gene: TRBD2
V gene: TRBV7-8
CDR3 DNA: TGTGCCAGCAGGCGGACTAGCGGGGACTTCTACGAGCAGTACTTC
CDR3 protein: CASRRTSGDFYEQYF

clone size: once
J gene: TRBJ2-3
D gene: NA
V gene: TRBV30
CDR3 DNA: TGTGCCTGGACAGGGGGGCGCCCAGATACGCAGTATTTT
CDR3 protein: CAWTGGRPDTQYF

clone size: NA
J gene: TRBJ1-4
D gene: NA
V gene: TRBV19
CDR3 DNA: TGTGCCAGTACAGGGCCGGATAATGAAAAACTGTTTTTT
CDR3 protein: CASTGPDNEKLFF

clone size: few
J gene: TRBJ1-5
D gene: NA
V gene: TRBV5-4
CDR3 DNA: TGTGCCAGCAGCTATGGGGGGGGGCCCCAGCATTTT
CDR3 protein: CASSYGGGPQHF

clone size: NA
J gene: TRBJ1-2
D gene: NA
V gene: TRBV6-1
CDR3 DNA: TGTGCCAGCAGTGAAGACAGACCATATGGCTACACCTTC
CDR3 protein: CASSEDRPYGYTF